What follows describes a single TCR beta chain. The data are from a study of OX40 agonist ivuxolimab in advanced cancers. Using immunoSEQ multiplex PCR, the repertoire was profiled, and TCRdb retains in-frame clones only, with some absent. The data contain tens of thousands of clones, 88% of them seen just once; the ten biggest clones take up 30% to 35%. J gave up 6 bases and V 4 bases, and 4 bases lay outside the gene matches. CDR3 size: 13 residues. Germline CDR1 is SGHRS and CDR2 is YFSETQ. The chain combines TRBV5-1 with TRBJ2-7; 10 positions match TRBD1. The clonotype originates from an adult with an advanced solid tumor such as melanoma, head and neck, liver or kidney cancer. Here the sequenced sample was CD4+ or CD8+ T cells sorted from blood, taken in a trial of the OX40 agonist ivuxolimab. The CDR3 DNA follows: TGCGCCAGCAGCCAAGGGACAGGGGCCGAGCAGTACTTC. Translated, it gives CASSQGTGAEQYF.